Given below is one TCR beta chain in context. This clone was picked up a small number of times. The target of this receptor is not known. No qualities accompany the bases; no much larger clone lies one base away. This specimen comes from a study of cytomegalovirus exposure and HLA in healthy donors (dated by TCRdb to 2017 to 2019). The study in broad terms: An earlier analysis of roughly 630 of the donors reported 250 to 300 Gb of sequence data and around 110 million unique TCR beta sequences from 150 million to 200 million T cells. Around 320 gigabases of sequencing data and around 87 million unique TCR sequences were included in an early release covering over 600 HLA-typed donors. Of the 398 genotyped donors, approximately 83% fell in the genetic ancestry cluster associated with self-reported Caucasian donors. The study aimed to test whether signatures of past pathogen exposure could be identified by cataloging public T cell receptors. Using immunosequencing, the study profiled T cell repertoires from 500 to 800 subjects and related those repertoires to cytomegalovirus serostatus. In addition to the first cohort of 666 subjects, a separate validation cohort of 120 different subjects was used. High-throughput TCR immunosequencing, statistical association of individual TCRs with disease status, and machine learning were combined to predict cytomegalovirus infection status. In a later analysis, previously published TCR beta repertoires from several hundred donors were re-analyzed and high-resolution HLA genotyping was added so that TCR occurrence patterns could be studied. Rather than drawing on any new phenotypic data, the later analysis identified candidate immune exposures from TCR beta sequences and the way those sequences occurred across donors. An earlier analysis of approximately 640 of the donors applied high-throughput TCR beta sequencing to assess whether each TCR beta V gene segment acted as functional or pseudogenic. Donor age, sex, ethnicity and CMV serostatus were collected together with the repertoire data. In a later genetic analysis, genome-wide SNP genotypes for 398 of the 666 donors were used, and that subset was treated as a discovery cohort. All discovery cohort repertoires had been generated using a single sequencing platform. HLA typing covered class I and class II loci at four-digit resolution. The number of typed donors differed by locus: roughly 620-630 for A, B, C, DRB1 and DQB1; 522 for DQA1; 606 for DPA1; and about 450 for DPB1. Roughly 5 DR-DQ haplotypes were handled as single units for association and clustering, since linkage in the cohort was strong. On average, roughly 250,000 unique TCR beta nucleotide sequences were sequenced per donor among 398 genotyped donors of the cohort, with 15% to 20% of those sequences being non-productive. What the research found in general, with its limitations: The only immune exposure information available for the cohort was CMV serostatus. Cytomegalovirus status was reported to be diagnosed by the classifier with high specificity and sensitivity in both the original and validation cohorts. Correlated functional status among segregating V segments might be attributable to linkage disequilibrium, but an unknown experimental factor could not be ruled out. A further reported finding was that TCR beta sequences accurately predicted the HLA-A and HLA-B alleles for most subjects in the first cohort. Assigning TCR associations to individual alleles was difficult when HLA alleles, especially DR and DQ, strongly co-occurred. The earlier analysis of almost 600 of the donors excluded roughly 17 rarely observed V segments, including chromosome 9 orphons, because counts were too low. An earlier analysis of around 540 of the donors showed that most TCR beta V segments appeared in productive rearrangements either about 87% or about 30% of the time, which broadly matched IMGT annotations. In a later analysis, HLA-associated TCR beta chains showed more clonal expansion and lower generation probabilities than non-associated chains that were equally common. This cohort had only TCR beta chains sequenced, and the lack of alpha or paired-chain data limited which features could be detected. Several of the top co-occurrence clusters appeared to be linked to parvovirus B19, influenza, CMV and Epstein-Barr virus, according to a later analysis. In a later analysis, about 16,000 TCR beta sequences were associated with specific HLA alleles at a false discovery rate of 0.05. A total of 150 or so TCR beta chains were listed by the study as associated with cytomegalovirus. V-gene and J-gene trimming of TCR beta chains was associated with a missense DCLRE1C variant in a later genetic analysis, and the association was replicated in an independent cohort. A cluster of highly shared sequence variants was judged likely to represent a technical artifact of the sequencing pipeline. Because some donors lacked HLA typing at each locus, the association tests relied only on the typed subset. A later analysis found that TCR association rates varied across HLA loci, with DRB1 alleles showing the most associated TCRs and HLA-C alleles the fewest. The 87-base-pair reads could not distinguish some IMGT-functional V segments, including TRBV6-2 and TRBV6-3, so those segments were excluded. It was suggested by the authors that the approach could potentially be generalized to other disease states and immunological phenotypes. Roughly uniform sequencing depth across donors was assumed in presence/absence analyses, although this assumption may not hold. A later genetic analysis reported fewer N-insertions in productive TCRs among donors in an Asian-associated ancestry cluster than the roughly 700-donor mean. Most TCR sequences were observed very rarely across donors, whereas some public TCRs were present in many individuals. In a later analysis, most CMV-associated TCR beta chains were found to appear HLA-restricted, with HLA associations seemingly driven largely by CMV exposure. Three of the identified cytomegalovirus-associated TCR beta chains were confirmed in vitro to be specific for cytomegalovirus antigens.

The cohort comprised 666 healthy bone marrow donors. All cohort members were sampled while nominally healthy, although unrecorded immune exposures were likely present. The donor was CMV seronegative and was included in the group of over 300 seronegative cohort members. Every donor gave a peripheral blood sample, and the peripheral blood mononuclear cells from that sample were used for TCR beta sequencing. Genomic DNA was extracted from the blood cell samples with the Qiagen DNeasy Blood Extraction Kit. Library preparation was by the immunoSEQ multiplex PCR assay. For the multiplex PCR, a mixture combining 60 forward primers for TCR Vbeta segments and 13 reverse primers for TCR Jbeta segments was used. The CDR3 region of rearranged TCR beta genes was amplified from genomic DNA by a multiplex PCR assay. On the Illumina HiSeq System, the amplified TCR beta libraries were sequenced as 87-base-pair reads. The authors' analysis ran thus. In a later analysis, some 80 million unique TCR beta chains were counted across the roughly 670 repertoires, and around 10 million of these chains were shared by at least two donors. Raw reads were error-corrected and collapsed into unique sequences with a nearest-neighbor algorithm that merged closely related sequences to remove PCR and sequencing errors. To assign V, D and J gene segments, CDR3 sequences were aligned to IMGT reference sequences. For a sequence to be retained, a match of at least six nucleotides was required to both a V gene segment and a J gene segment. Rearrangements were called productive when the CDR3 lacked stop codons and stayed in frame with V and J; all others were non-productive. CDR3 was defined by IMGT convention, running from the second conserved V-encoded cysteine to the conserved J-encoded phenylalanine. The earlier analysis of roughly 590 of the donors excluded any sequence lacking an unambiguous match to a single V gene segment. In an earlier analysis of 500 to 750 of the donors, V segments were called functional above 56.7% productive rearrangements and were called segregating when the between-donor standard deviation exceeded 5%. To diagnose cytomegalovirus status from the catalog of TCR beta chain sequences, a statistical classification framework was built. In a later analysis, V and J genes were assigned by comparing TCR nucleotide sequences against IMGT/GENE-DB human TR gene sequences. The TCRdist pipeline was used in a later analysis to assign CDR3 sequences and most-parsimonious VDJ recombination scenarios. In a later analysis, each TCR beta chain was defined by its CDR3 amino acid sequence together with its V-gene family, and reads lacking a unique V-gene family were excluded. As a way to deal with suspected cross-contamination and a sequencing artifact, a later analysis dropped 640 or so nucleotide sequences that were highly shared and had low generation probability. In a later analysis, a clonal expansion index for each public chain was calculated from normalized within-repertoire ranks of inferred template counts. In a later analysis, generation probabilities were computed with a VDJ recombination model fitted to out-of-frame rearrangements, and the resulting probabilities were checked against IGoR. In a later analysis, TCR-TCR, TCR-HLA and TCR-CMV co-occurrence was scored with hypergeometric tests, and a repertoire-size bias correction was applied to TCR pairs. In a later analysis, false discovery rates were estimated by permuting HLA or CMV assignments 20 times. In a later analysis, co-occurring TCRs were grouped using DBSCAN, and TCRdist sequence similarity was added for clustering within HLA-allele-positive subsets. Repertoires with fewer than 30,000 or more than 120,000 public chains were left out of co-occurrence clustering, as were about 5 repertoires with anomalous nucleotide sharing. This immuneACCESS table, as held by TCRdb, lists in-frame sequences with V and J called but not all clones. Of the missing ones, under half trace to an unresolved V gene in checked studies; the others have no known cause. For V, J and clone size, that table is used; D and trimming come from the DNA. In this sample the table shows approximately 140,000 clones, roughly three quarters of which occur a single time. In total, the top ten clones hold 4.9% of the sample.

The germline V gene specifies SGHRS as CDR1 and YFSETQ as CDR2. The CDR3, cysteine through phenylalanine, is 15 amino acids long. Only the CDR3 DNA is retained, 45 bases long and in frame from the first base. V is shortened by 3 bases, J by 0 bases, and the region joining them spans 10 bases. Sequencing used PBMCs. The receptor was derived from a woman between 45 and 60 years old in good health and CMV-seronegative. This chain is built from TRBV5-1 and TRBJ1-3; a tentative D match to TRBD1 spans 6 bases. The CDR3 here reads CASSSDSFSGNTIYF. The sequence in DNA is TGCGCCAGCAGCTCGGACAGCTTCTCTGGAAACACCATATATTTT.